One and the same sample provided the 15 T cell receptor beta chains below, sequenced in a study of response to subunit inactivated influenza vaccine (dated by TCRdb to 2016 to 2019). The library was generated by RT-PCR. Sequencing was performed on an Illumina HiSeq 2500. Through fastp at Q25 and MiXCR, TCRdb rebuilt clones from the public reads, retaining in-frame beta chains. When rows share a CDR3 protein, they turn into one entry using the most common DNA and genes. For this sample the table gives around 570,000 distinct CDR3 sequences, of which around 8% were detected only once. The ten most abundant clones make up approximately 13% of the sample. The source material was PBMCs from blood, sampled 23 to 25 months after vaccination. The origin of the receptors is a man in his fifties or sixties who received an inactivated influenza vaccine. Donor details come from another sample of the same person, matched by shared clones.

This clonotype was recorded many times. The chain joins TRBV6-2 or TRBV6-3 to TRBJ1-2; D is uncertain. Germline CDR1 MNHEY, CDR2 SVGEGT. There are 13 residues in the CDR3. Trimming left V 6 bases short and J 5 bases short, with 13 bases between. CDR3: CASRRGGQYGYTF. The CDR3 region has the DNA TGTGCCAGCAGAAGAGGCGGTCAGTATGGCTACACCTTC.

Only a few counts were recorded for this clonotype. The chain uses TRBV5-1 and TRBJ2-1, with 8 bases matching TRBD2. This CDR3 is 16 amino acids long. Germline trimming cut 5 bases from V and 2 bases from J; bases unmatched to any gene: 9. Germline CDR1 reads SGHRS; CDR2 reads YFSETQ. The CDR3 sequence is CASRGNAGGAYNEQFF. CDR3 DNA: TGCGCCAGCAGGGGTAATGCGGGGGGCGCCTACAATGAGCAGTTCTTC.

This clonotype showed up just a few times. CDR3 in DNA: TGCAGTGCTCGAACTCAGGGGGCTTCTAATGAAAAACTGTTTTTT. Translation: CSARTQGASNEKLFF. The chain carries TRBV20-1 and TRBJ1-4; 8 bases are shared with TRBD1. The CDR3 loop spans 15 amino acids. V lost 5 bases to trimming and J lost 3 bases; unmatched junction nucleotides: 8. CDR1 is DFQATT and CDR2 is SNEGSKA in the germline V gene (reference sequence).

The chain combines TRBV28 with TRBJ2-7; 9 nucleotides line up with TRBD1. V lost 8 bases, J lost 0 bases, and 5 bases stayed unmatched. The germline V gene encodes CDR1 MDHEN and CDR2 SYDVKM. The CDR3 is made up of 14 amino acids. CDR3 sequence reads: CASGGTGSSYEQYF. For the CDR3, the DNA is TGTGCCAGCGGTGGGACAGGGAGCTCCTACGAGCAGTACTTC.

This clonotype was recorded at least ten times. V usage is TRBV6-5 and J usage is TRBJ2-1, with a weak D call TRBD1 (6 bases). CDR3 length equals 16 residues. V lost 4 bases to trimming and J lost 5 bases, with 18 bases between them. The germline V gene has CDR1 MNHEY and CDR2 SVGAGI. The CDR3 DNA reads as TGTGCCAGCAGTTTTCTGCCCCTACGGGACAACAATGAGCAGTTCTTC. Translating it yields CASSFLPLRDNNEQFF.

With respect to this clonotype: The junction shows a germline mismatch at one end, possibly a read error. The V gene is TRBV6-5, the J gene TRBJ1-1; weak D call: TRBD1 (6 bases). The CDR3 spans 16 residues. Per germline, CDR1 MNHEY and CDR2 SVGAGI. The chain's CDR3 is CASSYSLDRGETEPFF. CDR3 nucleotide sequence: TGTGCCAGCAGTTACTCGTTGGATAGGGGGGAAACTGAACCTTTCTTT.

The gene calls are TRBV12-3 or TRBV12-4 and TRBJ2-5, with 8 bases aligning to TRBD1. The junction had 5 bases not matched to a gene; V was cut back by 3 bases and J by 2 bases. The CDR3 length is 15 residues. CDR3 DNA sequence: TGTGCCAGCAGTTTCAGACAGGGGCGACAAGAGACCCAGTACTTC. Protein: CASSFRQGRQETQYF.

The CDR3 coding sequence is TGTGCCAGCAGCTCAGCCTTGGGAGTTGATGAAAAACTGTTTTTT. Translation: CASSSALGVDEKLFF. The chain joins TRBV13 to TRBJ1-4; unclear D gene. V lost 4 bases and J lost 6, with 15 bases in between. The CDR3 is 15 residues long. CDR1 and CDR2 from the germline V gene are PRHDT and FYEKMQ (reference sequence).

This rearrangement joins TRBV4-2 to TRBJ1-2; D unresolved. CDR1 LGHNA and CDR2 YNFKEQ come from the germline V gene. The length of the CDR3 is 18 residues. With 0 bases removed from V and 0 bases from J, the gap between germline ends came to 17 bases. CDR3 region: CASSQDPAVRFSNYGYTF. The CDR3 DNA reads as TGTGCCAGCAGCCAAGATCCCGCGGTGAGATTTTCTAACTATGGCTACACCTTC.

This clonotype was counted only a few times. The J gene is TRBJ1-6, the V gene TRBV4-3; D gene unclear. This CDR3 has 16 residues. V was cut by 4 bases and J by 9 bases, with 19 bases left in between. Germline-derived CDR1 and CDR2 are LGHNA and YSLEER. CDR3 amino acids: CASSRTRSSSGSPLHF. In DNA form, the CDR3 reads TGCGCCAGCAGCCGTACTAGAAGTTCTTCTGGTTCACCCCTCCACTTT.

V is TRBV7-9 and J is TRBJ2-7; no definite D call. V was pared by 5 bases and J by 5 bases, with 10 bases between. The CDR3 loop spans 12 amino acids. Germline V CDR1 and CDR2: SEHNR, FQNEAQ (reference sequence). The DNA of the CDR3 is TGTGCCAGCAGCCATGGAATCGACGAGCAGTACTTC. This gives the protein CASSHGIDEQYF.

This clonotype was seen more than once but under ten times. The CDR3 protein is CASSDTRGQFQETQYF. In nucleotides, the CDR3 is TGTGCCAGCAGTGACACTCGGGGACAGTTCCAAGAGACCCAGTACTTC. The chain joins TRBV6-1 to TRBJ2-5; TRBD1 matches at 7 bases. Looked up from germline, CDR1 is MNHNS and CDR2 is SASEGT. With V trimmed by 3 bases and J by 1 base, 8 bases remained unmatched. The CDR3 extends over 16 amino acids.

This clonotype was seen at least ten times. The J gene is TRBJ2-1, the V gene TRBV24-1; perhaps TRBD2 as D (6 bases). The CDR3 has 14 amino acids. Trimming removed 2 bases at V and 4 bases at J, with 8 bases between. Germline V gene lookup returns CDR1 KGHDR and CDR2 SFDVKD. The CDR3 nucleotides are TGTGCCACCAGTGATTCTGGACTATACAATGAGCAGTTCTTC. This codes for CATSDSGLYNEQFF.

Of note for this clonotype: This may come from a read error, since a much larger clone is one base off. The genes are TRBV20-1 and TRBJ2-7, with TRBD1 matching 7 bases. V was pared by 5 bases and J by 3 bases, with 4 bases of the junction left unmatched. The CDR3 has 12 residues. The germline gives CDR1 DFQATT, CDR2 SNEGSKA (reference sequence). This CDR3 is CSASGTVYEQYF. CDR3 coding DNA: TGCAGTGCTTCCGGGACAGTCTACGAGCAGTACTTC.

V and J are TRBV4-1 and TRBJ2-3, with 7 bases aligning to TRBD2. The germline CDR1 and CDR2 sequences are MGHRA and YSYEKL. V was clipped by 2 bases and J by 2 bases; unmatched bases: 13. The CDR3 has 18 amino acids. CDR3 nucleotides: TGCGCCAGCAGCCAACATAGGGAGGGTAGGACTCTCACAGATACGCAGTATTTT. Its protein product is CASSQHREGRTLTDTQYF.